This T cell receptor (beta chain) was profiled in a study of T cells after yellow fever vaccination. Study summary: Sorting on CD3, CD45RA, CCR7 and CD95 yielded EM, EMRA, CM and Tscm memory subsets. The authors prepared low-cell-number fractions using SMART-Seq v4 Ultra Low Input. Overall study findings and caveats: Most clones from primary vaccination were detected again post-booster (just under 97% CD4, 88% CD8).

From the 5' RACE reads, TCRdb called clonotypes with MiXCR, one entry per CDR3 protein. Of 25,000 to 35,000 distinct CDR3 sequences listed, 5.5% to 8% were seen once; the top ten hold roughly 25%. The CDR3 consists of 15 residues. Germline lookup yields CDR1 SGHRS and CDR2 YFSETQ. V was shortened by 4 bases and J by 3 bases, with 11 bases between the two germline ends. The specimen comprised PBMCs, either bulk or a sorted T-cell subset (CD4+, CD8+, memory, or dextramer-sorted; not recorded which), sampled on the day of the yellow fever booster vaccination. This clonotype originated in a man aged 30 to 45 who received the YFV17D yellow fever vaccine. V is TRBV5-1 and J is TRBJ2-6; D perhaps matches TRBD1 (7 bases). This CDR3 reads CASSAQGGGANVLTF. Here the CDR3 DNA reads TGCGCCAGCAGCGCTCAGGGGGGTGGGGCCAACGTCCTGACTTTC.